The source of this T cell receptor beta chain is a study of T cells in Graves' hyperthyroidism and ophthalmopathy. Study-wide context: Blood from the periphery was taken at initial diagnosis, before any treatment.

Germline V CDR1 and CDR2: MNHNS, SASEGT. Trimming took off 6 bases at V and 5 bases at J, with 17 bases between the two ends. The CDR3 runs 15 residues. Uncontrolled infections, other autoimmune diseases, pregnancy or lactation led to exclusion of patients. RNA transcripts served as the template for amplifying TCR beta CDR3 regions. The study used the HTBI primer set for a first-round RT-PCR of the TCR CDR3. Via MiXCR, TCRdb re-called the multiplex PCR reads, giving one row per CDR3 protein. This sample has around 620,000 distinct CDR3 sequences, with approximately 14% found just once. This TCR derives from a young woman with Graves' ophthalmopathy. Material: blood. This chain links TRBV6-1 with TRBJ2-1; no clear D gene. The CDR3 protein is CASSPGNSANNEQFF. CDR3 nucleotide sequence: TGTGCCAGCAGCCCGGGTAATTCTGCAAACAATGAGCAGTTCTTC.